This T cell receptor beta chain was identified during a study of low-dose radiotherapy and immunotherapy resistance in tumors. Time point: before trial treatment. This clonotype was counted many times. TRAV- and TRBV-specific primers were used for first-strand cDNA, which covered alpha and beta chains. Using a constant-region primer together with a V-primer adapter, TCRs were subjected to roughly 20 PCR cycles of amplification. TCRdb re-analysed the reads in MiXCR, keeping a single row per CDR3 protein. Of tens of thousands of distinct CDR3 sequences listed, 9.4% are singletons. Per germline, CDR1 SGHNT and CDR2 YYREEE (reference sequence). The CDR3 consists of 12 residues. With 4 bases removed from V and 3 bases from J, the gap between germline ends came to 6 bases.

The specimen was PBMCs, collected before treatment. This sequence was found in a male donor with prostate cancer. The rearrangement links TRBV5-4 to TRBJ2-3; D remains unclear. DNA for the CDR3: TGTGCCAGCAGCATCGGAACAGATACGCAGTATTTT. Translating gives CASSIGTDTQYF. The full variable domain, completed using reference TRBV5-4 and TRBJ2-3, is ETGVTQSPTHLIKTRGQQVTLRCSSQSGHNTVSWYQQALGQGPQFIFQYYREEENGRGNFPPRFSGLQFPNYSSELNVNALELDDSALYLCASSIGTDTQYFGPGTRLTVL.